This entry features one TCR beta chain sequence. The antigen it recognizes is unknown. No per-base quality is available; no much larger clone lies one base away. The data derive from a study of blood T cell repertoires in COVID-19 (TCRdb year 2020). For the study in its entirety: Collaborator samples came from the United States, Italy and Spain and covered acute and convalescent phases of COVID-19. The material from the prospective study consisted of cDNA or gDNA derived from T cells, B-cell-depleted T cells, or PBMCs. Subjects who had been exposed to COVID-19, were actively infected with it, or had recovered from it provided the deeply sampled blood TCRbeta repertoires that made up the dataset. A freely available public database, intended as a resource for researchers studying the immune response to SARS-CoV-2, is where the repertoires were released. Samples came from the ongoing ImmuneRACE study (first 160 participants) plus 1,254 subjects from 6 global collaborators. The sample metadata nearly always contained a de-identified subject ID, COVID-19 status, age in years and sex. Where HLA class I and class II types were available, the types were taken from metadata supplied by the sample provider, not from assay-based typing. The paper as a whole reports these results and caveats: The amount of clinical and demographic metadata varied by source and participant and was provided uncurated.

Whole blood was collected in K2EDTA tubes by collaborating institutions according to the institutions' own protocols. For TCRbeta analysis, collaborators shipped samples as frozen whole blood, isolated PBMCs, or DNA extracted from either of those sample types. TCRbeta CDR3 regions were amplified from genomic DNA using the immunoSEQ Assay, a bias-controlled multiplex PCR. The authors' analysis ran thus. The number of nucleated cells in each sample was estimated from the amplification of reference gene primers within the assay. To quantify the absolute abundance of each unique TCRbeta CDR3 rearrangement, sequence reads were collapsed and filtered. Productive Simpson clonality was computed per sample as the square root of Simpson's diversity index over productive rearrangements. TCRdb took this table from immuneACCESS and kept in-frame rearrangements with V and J called. Such tables lack part of the clones; where checked against another copy, unresolved V genes explain under half of the gap, and the rest is unexplained. That table furnishes V, J and clone size, whereas the DNA furnished D and trimming. This sample holds 90,000 or so clones; about nine tenths were observed only once. The ten largest clones take up 3% to 4% of the sample.

The V and J ends are trimmed by 3 bases and 6 bases, leaving 12 bases between them. CDR1 and CDR2 are drawn from the germline V gene: MNHNS, SASEGT. Inclusive of the bounding cysteine and phenylalanine, the CDR3 is 14 residues long. Left in the record is the CDR3 DNA by itself, 42 bases read in frame from the first base. The chain was built from TRBV6-1 and TRBJ1-5, with TRBD1 as a weak D call on 6 bases. The sample taken for sequencing was peripheral blood. The receptor comes from an older woman with acute or convalescent COVID-19. The DNA sequence follows: TGTGCCAGCAGTGACCCAGGGGCGGGTCAGCCCCAGCATTTT. Protein translation: CASSDPGAGQPQHF.